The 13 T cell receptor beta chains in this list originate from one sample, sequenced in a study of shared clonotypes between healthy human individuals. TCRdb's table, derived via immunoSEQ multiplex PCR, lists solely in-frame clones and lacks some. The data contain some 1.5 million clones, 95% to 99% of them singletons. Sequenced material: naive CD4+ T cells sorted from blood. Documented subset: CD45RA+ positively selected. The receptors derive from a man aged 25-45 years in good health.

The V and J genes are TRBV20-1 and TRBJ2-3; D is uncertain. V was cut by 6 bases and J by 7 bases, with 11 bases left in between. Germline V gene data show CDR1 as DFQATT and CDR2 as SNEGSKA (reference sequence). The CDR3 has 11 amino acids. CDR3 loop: CSAPLPYTQYF. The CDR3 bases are TGCAGTGCCCCTCTGCCCTATACGCAGTATTTT.

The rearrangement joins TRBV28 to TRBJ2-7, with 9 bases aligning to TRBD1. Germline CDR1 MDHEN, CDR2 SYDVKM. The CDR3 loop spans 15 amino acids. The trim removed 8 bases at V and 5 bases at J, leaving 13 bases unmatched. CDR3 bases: TGTGCCAGCGGGGGAAACAGGGGGCTTATCGACGAGCAGTACTTC. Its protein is CASGGNRGLIDEQYF.

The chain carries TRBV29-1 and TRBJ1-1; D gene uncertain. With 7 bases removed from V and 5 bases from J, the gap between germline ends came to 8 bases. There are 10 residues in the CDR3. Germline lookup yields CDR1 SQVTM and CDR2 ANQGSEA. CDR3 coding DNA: TGCAGCGCCGTCCTAACTGAAGCTTTCTTT. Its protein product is CSAVLTEAFF.

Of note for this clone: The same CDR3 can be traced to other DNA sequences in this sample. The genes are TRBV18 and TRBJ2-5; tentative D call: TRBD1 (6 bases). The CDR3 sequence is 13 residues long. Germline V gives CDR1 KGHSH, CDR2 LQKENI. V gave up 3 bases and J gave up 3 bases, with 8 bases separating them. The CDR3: CASSPGAEETQYF. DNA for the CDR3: TGTGCCAGCTCACCGGGGGCAGAAGAGACCCAGTACTTC.

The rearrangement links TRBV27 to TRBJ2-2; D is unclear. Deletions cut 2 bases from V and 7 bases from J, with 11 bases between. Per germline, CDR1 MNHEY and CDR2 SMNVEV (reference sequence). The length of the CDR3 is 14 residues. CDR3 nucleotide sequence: TGTGCCAGCAGTTTAGGGCTTCCCTACGGGGAGCTGTTTTTT. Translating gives CASSLGLPYGELFF.

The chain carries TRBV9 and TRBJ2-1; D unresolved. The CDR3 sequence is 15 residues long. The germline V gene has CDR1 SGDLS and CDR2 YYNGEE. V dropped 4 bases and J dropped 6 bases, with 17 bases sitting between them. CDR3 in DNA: TGTGCCAGCAGCCTCGGGTCTACCCCCACCAATGAGCAGTTCTTC. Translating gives CASSLGSTPTNEQFF.

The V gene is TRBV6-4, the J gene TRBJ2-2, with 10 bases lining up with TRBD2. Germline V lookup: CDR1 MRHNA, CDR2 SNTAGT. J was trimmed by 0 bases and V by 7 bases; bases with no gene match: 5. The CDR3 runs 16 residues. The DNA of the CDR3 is TGTGCCAGCACCGTTCTAGCGGGAGCGAACACCGGGGAGCTGTTTTTT. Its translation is CASTVLAGANTGELFF.

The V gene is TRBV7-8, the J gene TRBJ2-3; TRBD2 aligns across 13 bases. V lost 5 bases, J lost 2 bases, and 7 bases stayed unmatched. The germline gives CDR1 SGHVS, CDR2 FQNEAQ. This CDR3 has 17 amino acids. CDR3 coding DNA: TGTGCCAGCAGCATTGTGGGGACTAGCGGGAACACAGATACGCAGTATTTT. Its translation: CASSIVGTSGNTDTQYF.

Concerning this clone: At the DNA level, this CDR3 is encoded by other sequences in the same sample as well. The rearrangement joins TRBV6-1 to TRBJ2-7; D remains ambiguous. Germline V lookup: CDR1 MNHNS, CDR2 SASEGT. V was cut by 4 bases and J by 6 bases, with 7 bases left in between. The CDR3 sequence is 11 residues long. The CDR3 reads CASSVLSEQYF. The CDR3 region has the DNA TGTGCCAGCAGTGTCCTTAGCGAGCAGTACTTC.

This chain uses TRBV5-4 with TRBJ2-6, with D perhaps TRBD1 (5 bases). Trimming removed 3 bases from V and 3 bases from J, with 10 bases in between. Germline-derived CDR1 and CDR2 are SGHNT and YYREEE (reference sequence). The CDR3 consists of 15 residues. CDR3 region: CASSSQGYGANVLTF. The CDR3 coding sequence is TGTGCCAGCAGCTCTCAGGGATATGGGGCCAACGTCCTGACTTTC.

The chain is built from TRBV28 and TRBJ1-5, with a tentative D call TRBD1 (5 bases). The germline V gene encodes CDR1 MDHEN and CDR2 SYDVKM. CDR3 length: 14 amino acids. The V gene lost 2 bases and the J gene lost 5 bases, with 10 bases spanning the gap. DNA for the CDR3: TGTGCCAGCAGTTTAGGGGACGGCTATCAGCCCCAGCATTTT. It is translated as CASSLGDGYQPQHF.

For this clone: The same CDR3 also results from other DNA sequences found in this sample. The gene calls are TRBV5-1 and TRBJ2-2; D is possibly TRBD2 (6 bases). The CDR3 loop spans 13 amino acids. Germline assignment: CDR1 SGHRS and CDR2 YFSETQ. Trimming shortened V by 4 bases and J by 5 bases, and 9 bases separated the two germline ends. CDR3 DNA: TGCGCCAGCAGCCGCGGAGGGACCGGGGAGCTGTTTTTT. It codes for CASSRGGTGELFF. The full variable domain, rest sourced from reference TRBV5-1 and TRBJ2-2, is KAGVTQTPRYLIKTRGQQVTLSCSPISGHRSVSWYQQTPGQGLQFLFEYFSETQRNKGNFPGRFSGRQFSNSRSEMNVSTLELGDSALYLCASSRGGTGELFFGEGSRLTVL.

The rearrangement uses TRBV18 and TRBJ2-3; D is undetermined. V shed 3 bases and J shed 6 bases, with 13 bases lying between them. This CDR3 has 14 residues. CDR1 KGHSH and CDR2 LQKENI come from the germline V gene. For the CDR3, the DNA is TGTGCCAGCTCACCGGATATGAGTGGGGATACGCAGTATTTT. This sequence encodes CASSPDMSGDTQYF.